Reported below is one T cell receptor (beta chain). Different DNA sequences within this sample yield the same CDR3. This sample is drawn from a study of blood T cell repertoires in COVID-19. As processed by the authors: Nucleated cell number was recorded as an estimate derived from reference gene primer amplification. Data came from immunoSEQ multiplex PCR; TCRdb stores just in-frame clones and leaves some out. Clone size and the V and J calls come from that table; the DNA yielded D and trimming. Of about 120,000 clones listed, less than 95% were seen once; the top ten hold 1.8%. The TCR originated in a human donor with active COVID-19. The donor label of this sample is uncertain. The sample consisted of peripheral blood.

In nucleotides, the CDR3 is TGTGCCAGCAGCTTATCGGGGAGAGGAGAGACCCAGTACTTC. Protein product: CASSLSGRGETQYF. This rearrangement joins TRBV7-2 to TRBJ2-5, with D possibly being TRBD2 (5 bases). The germline CDR1 and CDR2 sequences are SGHTA and FQGNSA. The CDR3 extends over 14 amino acids. V lost 2 bases and J 4 bases, leaving 11 bases between the germline ends.